The 31 T cell receptor beta chains below all came from one sample that was sequenced in a study of cytomegalovirus exposure and HLA in healthy donors. The PCR contained 60 Vbeta and 13 Jbeta primers. Using immunoSEQ multiplex PCR, the repertoire was profiled, and TCRdb retains in-frame clones only, with some absent. The top ten clones hold approximately 6.3% of a sample with around 130,000 clones, around three quarters of them seen once. Sequencing was performed on PBMCs. These receptors were collected from a man aged 18 to 35 in good health and CMV-seropositive.

This clone was observed a handful of times. V and J are TRBV7-6 and TRBJ2-3; the match to TRBD2 covers 9 bases. Germline CDR1 SGHVS, CDR2 FNYEAQ. This CDR3 has 18 amino acids. Losses at the gene ends were 1 base for V and 0 bases for J; bases not matched to a gene: 8. In DNA form, the CDR3 reads TGTGCCAGCAGCTTAGTACCGGCTAGCGGGACTAGCACAGATACGCAGTATTTT. It yields the protein CASSLVPASGTSTDTQYF.

This clone is a singleton in its sample. The chain employs TRBV19 and TRBJ2-7; D perhaps matches TRBD2 (5 bases). Germline V gene lookup returns CDR1 LNHDA and CDR2 SQIVND (reference sequence). This CDR3 comprises 12 residues. Trimming pared 5 bases from V and 6 bases from J, leaving 11 bases between. The CDR3 DNA reads as TGTGCCAGTAGTCAAACCGGAGGCGAGCAGTACTTC. The encoded protein is CASSQTGGEQYF.

This clone was detected once. The chain has TRBV6-1 and TRBJ2-2; 9 nucleotides agree with TRBD1. This CDR3 spans 14 amino acids. V gave up 8 bases and J gave up 4 bases; unmatched junction bases: 5. Germline loops: CDR1 MNHNS, CDR2 SASEGT. CDR3 region: CASGWTGATGELFF. CDR3 DNA sequence: TGTGCCAGCGGTTGGACAGGGGCCACCGGGGAGCTGTTTTTT.

This sequence joins TRBV6-6 and TRBJ2-1, with D possibly matching TRBD2 (6 bases). V shed 5 bases and J shed 6 bases, with 17 bases lying between them. This CDR3 has 15 amino acids. CDR1 and CDR2 from the germline V gene are MNHNY and SVGAGI (reference sequence). The DNA of the CDR3 is TGTGCCAGCAGTGCCGCACCGGGACTTGTCAATGAGCAGTTCTTC. Amino acid sequence: CASSAAPGLVNEQFF.

The chain uses TRBV10-3 and TRBJ2-5, with TRBD2 as a possible D gene (6 bases). Per germline, CDR1 ENHRY and CDR2 SYGVKD. Trimming took off 4 bases at V and 2 bases at J, with 8 bases between the two ends. This CDR3 contains 13 residues. CDR3 sequence (DNA): TGTGCCATCAGTGCGGGACTGCAAGAGACCCAGTACTTC. This gives the protein CAISAGLQETQYF.

V gene TRBV11-2 combines with J gene TRBJ1-2; D remains unclear. CDR3 length equals 12 residues. Deletions cut 5 bases from V and 8 bases from J, with 12 bases between. Germline CDR1 is SGHAT and CDR2 is FQNNGV. The CDR3 region is CASSLGRTGYTF. The CDR3 DNA reads as TGTGCCAGCAGCCTAGGGAGGACGGGCTACACCTTC.

V usage is TRBV9 and J usage is TRBJ1-2; D possibly corresponds to TRBD1 (6 bases). With 6 bases removed from V and 5 bases from J, the gap between germline ends came to 20 bases. This CDR3 is built from 15 residues. Germline-derived CDR1 and CDR2 are SGDLS and YYNGEE. CDR3 sequence reads: CASTPGTGTYYGYTF. The CDR3 DNA reads TGTGCCAGCACCCCTGGAACAGGGACCTATTATGGCTACACCTTC.

CDR3 sequence (DNA): TGTGCCAGCAGCCATCGACAGCGAAACTATGGCTACACCTTC. Protein sequence: CASSHRQRNYGYTF. This chain uses TRBV5-4 with TRBJ1-2, with D possibly being TRBD1 (5 bases). The V gene's germline CDR1 is SGHNT and CDR2 YYREEE (reference sequence). Trimming pared 4 bases from V and 2 bases from J, leaving 12 bases between. CDR3 size: 14 residues.

CDR3 protein: CASSQRTGGLNTEAFF. CDR3 coding DNA: TGCGCCAGCAGCCAACGGACAGGGGGCCTTAACACTGAAGCTTTCTTT. The rearrangement joins TRBV4-1 to TRBJ1-1; TRBD1 agrees at 11 bases. The CDR3 has 16 residues. Per the germline V gene, CDR1 is MGHRA and CDR2 is YSYEKL. V was pared by 2 bases and J by 2 bases, with 4 bases of the junction left unmatched.

The gene calls are TRBV4-1 and TRBJ2-3, with D uncertain. This CDR3 region has 14 residues. V was cut by 0 bases and J by 5 bases, with 9 bases left in between. The germline gives CDR1 MGHRA, CDR2 YSYEKL. CDR3 DNA: TGCGCCAGCAGCCAAGATGCGTTCGGAGATACGCAGTATTTT. Protein: CASSQDAFGDTQYF.

This rearrangement joins TRBV13 to TRBJ2-2; 8 bases are shared with TRBD1. This CDR3 is built from 16 residues. Losses at the gene ends were 5 bases for V and 10 bases for J; bases not matched to a gene: 15. Germline V gene lookup returns CDR1 PRHDT and CDR2 FYEKMQ (reference sequence). The DNA for the CDR3 is TGTGCCAGCAGCCTATTGACAGGGGACGTGGTCGAGGAGCTGTTTTTT. It translates to CASSLLTGDVVEELFF.

CDR3 residues: CASGSGTGAYNEQFF. Here the CDR3 DNA reads TGTGCTAGTGGATCCGGGACAGGGGCCTACAATGAGCAGTTCTTC. This chain links TRBV12-5 with TRBJ2-1; TRBD1 agrees at 10 bases. The V segment lost 6 bases and the J segment 2 bases; nucleotides outside the gene matches: 4. Germline CDR1 LGHNT, CDR2 FRNRAP. The CDR3 contains 15 residues.

The chain has TRBV7-9 and TRBJ1-3; perhaps TRBD1 as D (5 bases). V gave up 6 bases and J gave up 8 bases, with 20 bases separating them. This CDR3 contains 15 residues. CDR1 is SEHNR and CDR2 is FQNEAQ in the germline V gene (reference sequence). The CDR3 DNA follows: TGTGCCAGCAGGGATACGGGGGGGATCAGGCACACCATATATTTT. Protein product: CASRDTGGIRHTIYF.

The CDR3 loop reads CASSLAAGGTYEQYF. CDR3 nucleotide sequence: TGTGCCAGCAGCTTAGCAGCGGGAGGTACCTACGAGCAGTACTTC. J is TRBJ2-7 and V is TRBV7-6; 9 positions agree with TRBD2. The germline gives CDR1 SGHVS, CDR2 FNYEAQ. Germline trimming cut 0 bases from V and 2 bases from J; bases unmatched to any gene: 2. CDR3 length: 15 residues.

To note about this clone: Mismatch with germline at one junction end may stem from a read error. The rearrangement joins TRBV6-1 to TRBJ2-7, with 10 bases that match TRBD2. Germline loops: CDR1 MNHNS, CDR2 SASEGT. This CDR3 region has 15 residues. CDR3 DNA: TGTGCCAGCAGAAGAGGGGGGACTAGCGCAGACGAGCGGTACTTC. Amino acids: CASRRGGTSADERYF.

The chain employs TRBV7-6 and TRBJ2-7; weak D call: TRBD2 (5 bases). CDR3 length: 15 residues. The germline CDR1 and CDR2 sequences are SGHVS and FNYEAQ. Trimming left V 1 base short and J 5 bases short, with 15 bases between. The CDR3 sequence: CASSLVGGRADEQYF. The DNA of the CDR3 is TGTGCCAGCAGCTTAGTTGGCGGCAGAGCGGACGAGCAGTACTTC.

The CDR3 DNA reads TGCGCCAGCAGTGCCAACAGGGTCCCTAATGAAAAACTGTTTTTT. Amino acids: CASSANRVPNEKLFF. The gene calls are TRBV10-2 and TRBJ1-4; tentatively, D is TRBD1 (6 bases). V dropped 4 bases and J dropped 3 bases, with 12 bases sitting between them. CDR3 length: 15 amino acids. Germline lookup yields CDR1 WSHSY and CDR2 SAAADI.

This clone was observed a few times. The rearrangement uses TRBV29-1 and TRBJ1-3, with 10 bases matching TRBD1. The germline CDR1 and CDR2 sequences are SQVTM and ANQGSEA. The CDR3 runs 14 residues. J was trimmed by 4 bases and V by 6 bases; bases with no gene match: 6. CDR3 sequence: CSVRDRGTGNTIYF. DNA of the CDR3: TGCAGCGTGAGGGACAGGGGCACGGGAAACACCATATATTTT.

The chain combines TRBV9 with TRBJ2-1, with D uncertain. CDR1 is SGDLS and CDR2 is YYNGEE in the germline V gene. CDR3 size: 11 residues. V lost 7 bases and J 15 bases, leaving 17 bases between the germline ends. The CDR3 nucleotides are TGTGCCAGCGAGTCCTTAGTAGATCTGTTCTTC. It encodes CASESLVDLFF.

This chain connects TRBV18 to TRBJ1-1; D unresolved. The V and J ends lost 2 bases and 5 bases respectively, with 12 bases between them. The germline gives CDR1 KGHSH, CDR2 LQKENI. The CDR3 runs to 14 residues. As DNA, the CDR3 is TGTGCCAGCTCACCAGTTTCCGGGGAAACTGAAGCTTTCTTT. Its protein is CASSPVSGETEAFF.

With respect to this clone: At one boundary the junction diverges from the germline segment, which might be a read error. The chain uses TRBV7-7 and TRBJ2-5, with 10 bases fitting TRBD2. Germline CDR1 SSHAT, CDR2 FNYEAQ (reference sequence). The CDR3 is made up of 16 amino acids. The CDR3 loop is CASSLGGLAGAETQYF. The CDR3, as DNA: TGTGCTAGCAGCTTAGGGGGCCTAGCGGGAGCAGAGACCCAGTACTTC.

This sequence joins TRBV19 and TRBJ1-4; D might be TRBD1 (5 bases). The germline V and J ends were trimmed by 3 bases and 1 base, with 12 bases remaining between them. The CDR3 contains 16 residues. Germline V CDR1 and CDR2: LNHDA, SQIVND (reference sequence). CDR3 sequence (DNA): TGTGCCAGTAGTATTTTCCCAGGGCGAACTAATGAAAAACTGTTTTTT. Translated: CASSIFPGRTNEKLFF.

The chain recombines TRBV27 with TRBJ1-4; TRBD1 matches 9 bases. The CDR3 runs 15 residues. In germline, CDR1 is MNHEY, CDR2 SMNVEV (reference sequence). V shed 4 bases, J shed 4 bases, and the junction held 4 bases outside the gene matches. CDR3 sequence reads: CASSSGTGNNEKLFF. The CDR3 DNA reads as TGTGCCAGCAGTTCGGGGACAGGGAATAATGAAAAACTGTTTTTT. The complete variable domain, with remaining parts taken from reference TRBV27 and TRBJ1-4, reads EAQVTQNPRYLITVTGKKLTVTCSQNMNHEYMSWYRQDPGLGLRQIYYSMNVEVTDKGDVPEGYKVSRKEKRNFPLILESPSPNQTSLYFCASSSGTGNNEKLFFGSGTQLSVL.

The V call is TRBV6-5, the J call TRBJ1-1; unclear D gene. V lost 2 bases, J lost 2 bases, and 9 bases lay in between. This CDR3 has 14 residues. CDR1 is MNHEY and CDR2 is SVGAGI in the germline V gene. The CDR3 sequence: CASSYTTANTEAFF. The CDR3, as DNA: TGTGCCAGCAGTTACACCACAGCCAACACTGAAGCTTTCTTT.

The chain joins TRBV27 to TRBJ1-1; 8 nucleotides match TRBD1. V shed 3 bases and J 1 base; nucleotides not matched to a gene: 4. The CDR3 runs to 15 residues. From germline, CDR1 is MNHEY and CDR2 SMNVEV (reference sequence). CDR3 in amino acids: CASSLDRVGNTEAFF. Here the CDR3 DNA reads TGTGCCAGCAGTTTGGACAGGGTGGGGAACACTGAAGCTTTCTTT.

V and J are TRBV19 and TRBJ2-6; 7 nucleotides align to TRBD2. CDR3 length equals 17 residues. Losses at the gene ends were 7 bases for V and 0 bases for J; bases not matched to a gene: 9. Germline CDR1 reads LNHDA; CDR2 reads SQIVND (reference sequence). The chain's CDR3 is CASMQGRGVSGANVLTF. In DNA, the CDR3 is TGTGCCAGTATGCAGGGCCGGGGGGTCTCTGGGGCCAACGTCCTGACTTTC.

The chain couples TRBV10-3 to TRBJ1-5, with D possibly TRBD1 on 5 matching bases. The CDR3 consists of 16 residues. Trimming removed 5 bases from V and 4 bases from J, with 18 bases in between. Germline loops: CDR1 ENHRY, CDR2 SYGVKD. Here the CDR3 DNA reads TGTGCCATCAGTTTGGTGGGGCCTTATAGTAATCAGCCCCAGCATTTT. This gives the protein CAISLVGPYSNQPQHF.

The gene calls are TRBV4-1 and TRBJ2-2, with 15 bases identical to TRBD2. CDR3 length: 20 residues. The germline gives CDR1 MGHRA, CDR2 YSYEKL. Losses at the gene ends were 1 base for V and 4 bases for J; bases not matched to a gene: 10. DNA of the CDR3: TGCGCCAGCAGCCAAGCGCAATGGACTAGCGGGAGGGTTGGCACCGGGGAGCTGTTTTTT. Protein: CASSQAQWTSGRVGTGELFF.

The rearrangement links TRBV9 to TRBJ1-2; TRBD1 aligns across 7 bases. CDR3 length: 14 residues. The V gene end was trimmed by 1 base and the J gene end by 4 bases; junction bases not matched to a gene: 4. Germline V gene sequence: CDR1 SGDLS, CDR2 YYNGEE. CDR3 sequence (DNA): TGTGCCAGCAGCGTACAGGGGGGCTTCTATGGCTACACCTTC. Its translation is CASSVQGGFYGYTF.

This chain joins TRBV27 and TRBJ2-1; TRBD2 aligns across 11 bases. After removal of 6 bases from V and 5 bases from J, the junction contained 9 bases not matched to a gene. The CDR3 sequence is 16 residues long. Germline loops: CDR1 MNHEY, CDR2 SMNVEV (reference sequence). The CDR3 DNA reads TGTGCCAGCAGGAGACTAGCGGGGACTATGAACAATGAGCAGTTCTTC. This translates into CASRRLAGTMNNEQFF.

This clone was found once. V usage is TRBV5-1 and J usage is TRBJ2-2, with 9 bases matching TRBD1. The CDR3 spans 20 residues. The germline V gene has CDR1 SGHRS and CDR2 YFSETQ. J lost 2 bases, V lost 2 bases, and 16 bases had no gene match. CDR3 nucleotides: TGCGCCAGCAGCTTTGCCCTCTTCATGACGGGACAGGGTAACACCGGGGAGCTGTTTTTT. Protein: CASSFALFMTGQGNTGELFF.